This T cell receptor (beta chain) was recovered during a study of T cells after posttransplantation cyclophosphamide. Generated by immunoSEQ multiplex PCR, the TCRdb table keeps only in-frame clones and is missing some. Among around 37,000 clones listed, around four fifths were seen once. Germline lookup yields CDR1 MDHEN and CDR2 SYDVKM. The CDR3 extends over 17 amino acids. The V end was cut by 7 bases, the J end by 5 bases, with 26 bases between. A word on this clone: What it binds is not known.

Whole-study findings and limits: Donor CD8+ memory clones often dominated recipient blood repertoires at later times. Blood and skin or GI T cell repertoires showed limited TRB overlap. Recipient CMV seropositivity and CMV reactivation strongly tracked TRB clonality.

Treatment was busulfan-fludarabine conditioning, a marrow graft, and cyclophosphamide on days +3 and +4. The chain couples TRBV28 to TRBJ2-5; D uncertain. The sequencing here drew on CD4+ T cells sorted from blood, taken 1,900 to 2,000 days after a stem cell transplant with posttransplant cyclophosphamide. The source is a female patient aged 40-50 years who received an allogeneic stem cell transplant from a related donor, was CMV-positive, and had no GVHD. Part of the T cell pool may stem from the graft donor. In DNA, the CDR3 is TGTGCCAGCACCAATGTGATGATAGTTCAGGTCGAGGAGACCCAGTACTTC. Translated: CASTNVMIVQVEETQYF.